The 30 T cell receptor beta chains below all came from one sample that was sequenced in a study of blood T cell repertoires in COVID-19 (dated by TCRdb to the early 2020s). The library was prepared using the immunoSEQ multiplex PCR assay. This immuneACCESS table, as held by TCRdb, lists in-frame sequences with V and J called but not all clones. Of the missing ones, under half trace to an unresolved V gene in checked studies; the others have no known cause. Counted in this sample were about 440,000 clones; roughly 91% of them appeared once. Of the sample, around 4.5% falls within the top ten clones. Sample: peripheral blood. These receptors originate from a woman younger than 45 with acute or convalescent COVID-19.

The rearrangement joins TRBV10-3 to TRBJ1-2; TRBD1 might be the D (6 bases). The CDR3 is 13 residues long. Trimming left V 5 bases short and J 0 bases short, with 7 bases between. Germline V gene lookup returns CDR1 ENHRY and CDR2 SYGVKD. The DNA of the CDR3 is TGTGCCATCAGTTGGGACACTAACTATGGCTACACCTTC. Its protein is CAISWDTNYGYTF.

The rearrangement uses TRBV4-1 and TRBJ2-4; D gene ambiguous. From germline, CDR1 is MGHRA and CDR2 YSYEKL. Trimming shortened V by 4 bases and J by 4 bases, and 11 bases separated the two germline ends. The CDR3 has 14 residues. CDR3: CASSPRDVKNIQYF. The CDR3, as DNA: TGCGCCAGCAGCCCTAGAGACGTAAAAAACATTCAGTACTTC.

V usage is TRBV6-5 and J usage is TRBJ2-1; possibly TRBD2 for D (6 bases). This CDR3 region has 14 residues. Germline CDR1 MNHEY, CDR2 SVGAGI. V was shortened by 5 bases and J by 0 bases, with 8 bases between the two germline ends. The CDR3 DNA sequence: TGTGCCAGCAGTCGGGAGAGCTCCTACAATGAGCAGTTCTTC. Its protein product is CASSRESSYNEQFF.

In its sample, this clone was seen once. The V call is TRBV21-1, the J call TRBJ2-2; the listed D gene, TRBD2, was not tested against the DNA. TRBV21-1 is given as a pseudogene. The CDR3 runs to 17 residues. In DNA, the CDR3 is TGTGCCAGCAGCAAAGAAGGGCGGGCGAGGAACACCGGGGAGCTGTTTTTT. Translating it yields CASSKEGRARNTGELFF.

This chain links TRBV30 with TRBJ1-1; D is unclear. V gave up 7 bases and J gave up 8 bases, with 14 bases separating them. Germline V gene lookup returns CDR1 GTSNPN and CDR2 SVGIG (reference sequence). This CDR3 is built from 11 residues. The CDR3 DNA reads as TGTGCCTCATATTTTCGGGGAGAAGCTTTCTTT. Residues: CASYFRGEAFF.

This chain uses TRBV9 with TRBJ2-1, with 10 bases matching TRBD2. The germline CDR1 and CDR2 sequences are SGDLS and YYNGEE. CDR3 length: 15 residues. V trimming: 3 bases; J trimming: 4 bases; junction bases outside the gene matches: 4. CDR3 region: CASSASGGRYNEQFF. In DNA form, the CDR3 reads TGTGCCAGCAGCGCTAGCGGGGGACGATACAATGAGCAGTTCTTC.

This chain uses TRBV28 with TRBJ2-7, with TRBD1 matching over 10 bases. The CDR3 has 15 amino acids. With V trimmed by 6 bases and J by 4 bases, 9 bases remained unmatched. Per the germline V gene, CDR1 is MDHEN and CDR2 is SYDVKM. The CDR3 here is CASRTDRGVLYEQYF. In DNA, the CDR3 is TGTGCCAGCAGAACGGACAGGGGGGTTCTTTACGAGCAGTACTTC.

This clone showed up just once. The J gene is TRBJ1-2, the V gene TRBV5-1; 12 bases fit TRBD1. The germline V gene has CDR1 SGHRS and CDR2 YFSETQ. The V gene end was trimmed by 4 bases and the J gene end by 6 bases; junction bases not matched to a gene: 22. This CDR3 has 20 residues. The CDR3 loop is CASSTGGPVPGTGGRDGYTF. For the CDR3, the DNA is TGCGCCAGCAGCACCGGGGGCCCCGTGCCCGGGACAGGGGGCAGAGATGGCTACACCTTC.

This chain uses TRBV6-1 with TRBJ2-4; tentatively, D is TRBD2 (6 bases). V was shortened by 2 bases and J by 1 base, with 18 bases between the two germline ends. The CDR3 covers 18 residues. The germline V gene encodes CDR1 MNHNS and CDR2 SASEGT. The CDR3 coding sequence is TGTGCCAGCAGTGAATCGGCTTTGGAGGGGTTTGCCAAAAACATTCAGTACTTC. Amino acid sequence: CASSESALEGFAKNIQYF.

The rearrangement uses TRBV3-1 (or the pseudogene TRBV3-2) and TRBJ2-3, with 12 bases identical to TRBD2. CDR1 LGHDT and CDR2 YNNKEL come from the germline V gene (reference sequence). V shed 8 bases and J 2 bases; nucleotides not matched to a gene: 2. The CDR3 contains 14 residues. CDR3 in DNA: TGTGCCAGCCGGACTAGCGGGAACACAGATACGCAGTATTTT. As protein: CASRTSGNTDTQYF.

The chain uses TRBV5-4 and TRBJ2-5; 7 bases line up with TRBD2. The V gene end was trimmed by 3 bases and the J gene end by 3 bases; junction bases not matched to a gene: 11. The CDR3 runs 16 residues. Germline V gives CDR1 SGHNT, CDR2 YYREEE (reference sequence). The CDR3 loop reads CASSYPYGGGKETQYF. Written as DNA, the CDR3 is TGTGCCAGCAGCTACCCTTATGGGGGGGGGAAAGAGACCCAGTACTTC.

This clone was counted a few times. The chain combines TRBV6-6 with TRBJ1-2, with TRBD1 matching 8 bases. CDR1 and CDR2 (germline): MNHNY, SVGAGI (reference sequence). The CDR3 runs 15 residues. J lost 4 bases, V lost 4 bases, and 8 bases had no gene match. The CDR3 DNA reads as TGTGCCAGCAGTTCCCGGCCAGGGGGCACCTATGGCTACACCTTC. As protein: CASSSRPGGTYGYTF.

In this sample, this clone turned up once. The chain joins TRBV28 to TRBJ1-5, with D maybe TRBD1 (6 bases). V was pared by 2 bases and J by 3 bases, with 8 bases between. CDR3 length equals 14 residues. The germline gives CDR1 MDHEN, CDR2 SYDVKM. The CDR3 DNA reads TGTGCCAGCAGTTTACAGGGGAACAATCAGCCCCAGCATTTT. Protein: CASSLQGNNQPQHF.

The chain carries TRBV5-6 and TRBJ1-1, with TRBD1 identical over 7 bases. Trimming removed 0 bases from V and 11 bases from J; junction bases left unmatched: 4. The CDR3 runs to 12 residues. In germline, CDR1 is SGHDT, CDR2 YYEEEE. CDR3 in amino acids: CASSLATGRAFF. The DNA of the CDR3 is TGTGCCAGCAGCTTGGCGACAGGGCGTGCTTTCTTT.

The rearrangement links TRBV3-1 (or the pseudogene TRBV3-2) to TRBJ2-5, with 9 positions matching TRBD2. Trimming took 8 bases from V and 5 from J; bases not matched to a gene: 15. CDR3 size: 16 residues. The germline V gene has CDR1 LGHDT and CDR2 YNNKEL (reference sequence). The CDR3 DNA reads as TGTGCCAGCCACCCCAGGACTAGCGCCTTGTGGGAGACCCAGTACTTC. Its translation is CASHPRTSALWETQYF.

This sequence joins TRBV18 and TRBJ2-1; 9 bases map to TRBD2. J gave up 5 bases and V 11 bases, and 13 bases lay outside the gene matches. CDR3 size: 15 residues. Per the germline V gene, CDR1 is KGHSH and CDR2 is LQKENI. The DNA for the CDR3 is TGTGCCTCGGTCCTCCAGCGGGGGGCGGACAATGAGCAGTTCTTC. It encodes CASVLQRGADNEQFF.

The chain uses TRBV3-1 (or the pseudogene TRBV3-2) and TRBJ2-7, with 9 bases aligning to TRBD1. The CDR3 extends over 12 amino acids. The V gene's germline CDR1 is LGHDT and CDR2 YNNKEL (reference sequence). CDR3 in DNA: TGTGCCAGCAGCCAAGGGACAGGGGCCCGGACGGTC. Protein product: CASSQGTGARTV.

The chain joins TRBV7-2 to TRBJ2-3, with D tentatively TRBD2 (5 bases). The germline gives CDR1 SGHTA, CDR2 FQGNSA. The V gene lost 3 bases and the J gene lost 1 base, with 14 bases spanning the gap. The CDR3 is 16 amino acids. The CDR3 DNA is TGTGCCAGCAGCTTTGACTGGCCCGGGGGCACAGATACGCAGTATTTT. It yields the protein CASSFDWPGGTDTQYF.

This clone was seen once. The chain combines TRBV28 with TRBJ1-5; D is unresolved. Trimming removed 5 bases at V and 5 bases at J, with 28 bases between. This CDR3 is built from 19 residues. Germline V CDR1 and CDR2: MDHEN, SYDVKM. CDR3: CASSPRLPRRKSGHQPQHF. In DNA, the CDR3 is TGTGCCAGCAGTCCCCGCCTCCCGCGTAGGAAGAGTGGGCATCAGCCCCAGCATTTT.

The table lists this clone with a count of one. The chain's CDR3 is CSVEGGSSPHTYSNQPQHF. The CDR3 DNA reads as TGCAGCGTTGAAGGCGGGTCTTCACCGCATACCTATAGCAATCAGCCCCAGCATTTT. V is TRBV29-1 and J is TRBJ1-5; D is uncertain. From germline, CDR1 is SQVTM and CDR2 ANQGSEA. V lost 1 base and J lost 0, with 22 bases in between. The length of the CDR3 is 19 residues.

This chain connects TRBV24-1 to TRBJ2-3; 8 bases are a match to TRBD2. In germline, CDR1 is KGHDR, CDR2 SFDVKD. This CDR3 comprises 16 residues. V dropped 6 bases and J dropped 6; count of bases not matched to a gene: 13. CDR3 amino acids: CATSSQGVSGVDTQYF. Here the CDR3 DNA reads TGTGCCACCAGTTCTCAGGGTGTTAGCGGGGTGGATACGCAGTATTTT.

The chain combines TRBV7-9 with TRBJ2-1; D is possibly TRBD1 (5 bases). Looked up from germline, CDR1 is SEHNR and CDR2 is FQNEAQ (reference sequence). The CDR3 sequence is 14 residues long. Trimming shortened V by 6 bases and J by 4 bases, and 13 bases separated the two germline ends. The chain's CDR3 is CASSTQGNYNEQFF. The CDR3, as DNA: TGTGCCAGCAGTACCCAGGGTAATTACAATGAGCAGTTCTTC. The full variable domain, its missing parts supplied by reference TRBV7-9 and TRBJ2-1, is DTGVSQNPRHKITKRGQNVTFRCDPISEHNRLYWYRQTLGQGPEFLTYFQNEAQLEKSRLLSDRFSAERPKGSFSTLEIQRTEQGDSAMYLCASSTQGNYNEQFFGPGTRLTVL.

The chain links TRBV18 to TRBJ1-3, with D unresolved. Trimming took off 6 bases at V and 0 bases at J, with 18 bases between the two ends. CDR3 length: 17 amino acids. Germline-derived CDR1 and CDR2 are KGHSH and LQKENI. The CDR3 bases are TGTGCCAGCTCCGGAACCCGCAGACAAGACTCTGGAAACACCATATATTTT. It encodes CASSGTRRQDSGNTIYF.

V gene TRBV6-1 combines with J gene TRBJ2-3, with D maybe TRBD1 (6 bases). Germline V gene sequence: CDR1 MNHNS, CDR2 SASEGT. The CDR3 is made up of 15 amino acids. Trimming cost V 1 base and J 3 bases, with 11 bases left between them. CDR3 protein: CASSEGQVPTDTQYF. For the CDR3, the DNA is TGTGCCAGCAGTGAAGGACAGGTGCCGACAGATACGCAGTATTTT.

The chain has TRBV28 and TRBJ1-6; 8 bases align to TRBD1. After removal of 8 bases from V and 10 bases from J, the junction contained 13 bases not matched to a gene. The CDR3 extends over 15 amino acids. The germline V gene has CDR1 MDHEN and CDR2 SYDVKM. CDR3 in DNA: TGTGCCAGCCTTGGGGGGCGACAGGGGAACTCACCCCTCCACTTT. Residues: CASLGGRQGNSPLHF.

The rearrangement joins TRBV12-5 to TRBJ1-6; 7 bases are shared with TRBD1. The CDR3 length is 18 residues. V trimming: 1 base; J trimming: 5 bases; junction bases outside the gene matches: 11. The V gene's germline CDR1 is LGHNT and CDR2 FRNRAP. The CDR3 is CASGLAGPNRGDNSPLHF. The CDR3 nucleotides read TGTGCTAGTGGTTTGGCGGGCCCCAACAGGGGTGATAATTCACCCCTCCACTTT.

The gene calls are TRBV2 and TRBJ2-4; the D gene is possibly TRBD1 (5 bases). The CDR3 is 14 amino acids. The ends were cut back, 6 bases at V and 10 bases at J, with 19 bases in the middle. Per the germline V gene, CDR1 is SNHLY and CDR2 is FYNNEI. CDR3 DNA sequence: TGTGCCAGCAGCCCAGAAGGGGATTTTGGGATTCAGTACTTC. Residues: CASSPEGDFGIQYF.

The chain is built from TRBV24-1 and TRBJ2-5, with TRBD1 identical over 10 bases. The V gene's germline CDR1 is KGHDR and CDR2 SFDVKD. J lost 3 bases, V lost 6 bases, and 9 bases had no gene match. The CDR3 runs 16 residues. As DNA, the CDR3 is TGTGCCACCAGTCGCGGCCCCGGGACAGGGGAAGAGACCCAGTACTTC. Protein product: CATSRGPGTGEETQYF.

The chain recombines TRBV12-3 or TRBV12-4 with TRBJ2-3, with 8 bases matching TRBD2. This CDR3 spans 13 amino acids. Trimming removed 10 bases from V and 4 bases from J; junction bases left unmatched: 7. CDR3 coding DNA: TGTGCCAATGCGCGGGGGGCAGCAGATACGCAGTATTTT. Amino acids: CANARGAADTQYF.

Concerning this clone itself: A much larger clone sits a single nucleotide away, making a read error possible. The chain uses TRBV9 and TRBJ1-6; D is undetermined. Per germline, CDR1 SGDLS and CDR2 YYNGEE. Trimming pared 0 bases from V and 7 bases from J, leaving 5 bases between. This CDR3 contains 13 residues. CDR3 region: CASSVERNSPLHF. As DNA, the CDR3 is TGTGCCAGCAGCGTAGAGAGAAATTCACCCCTCCACTTT.